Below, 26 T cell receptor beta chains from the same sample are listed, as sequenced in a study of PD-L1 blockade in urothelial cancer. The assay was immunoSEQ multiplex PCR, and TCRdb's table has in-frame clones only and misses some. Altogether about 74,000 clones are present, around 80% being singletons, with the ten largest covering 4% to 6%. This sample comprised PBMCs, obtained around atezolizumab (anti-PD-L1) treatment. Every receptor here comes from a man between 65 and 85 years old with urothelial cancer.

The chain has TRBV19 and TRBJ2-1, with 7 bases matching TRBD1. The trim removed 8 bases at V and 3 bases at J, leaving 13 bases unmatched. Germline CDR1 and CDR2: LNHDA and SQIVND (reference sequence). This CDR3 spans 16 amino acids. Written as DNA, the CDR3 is TGTGCCAGTGGTCAGGGGGTAAGGTTCCTCTACAATGAGCAGTTCTTC. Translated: CASGQGVRFLYNEQFF.

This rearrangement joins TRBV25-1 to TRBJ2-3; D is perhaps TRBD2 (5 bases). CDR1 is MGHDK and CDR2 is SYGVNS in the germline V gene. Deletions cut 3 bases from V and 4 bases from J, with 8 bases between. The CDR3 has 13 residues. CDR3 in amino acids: CASSEGGPDTQYF. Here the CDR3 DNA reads TGTGCCAGCAGTGAGGGCGGGCCAGATACGCAGTATTTT. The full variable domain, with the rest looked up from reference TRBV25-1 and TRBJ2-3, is EADIYQTPRYLVIGTGKKITLECSQTMGHDKMYWYQQDPGMELHLIHYSYGVNSTEKGDLSSESTVSRIRTEHFPLTLESARPSHTSQYLCASSEGGPDTQYFGPGTRLTVL.

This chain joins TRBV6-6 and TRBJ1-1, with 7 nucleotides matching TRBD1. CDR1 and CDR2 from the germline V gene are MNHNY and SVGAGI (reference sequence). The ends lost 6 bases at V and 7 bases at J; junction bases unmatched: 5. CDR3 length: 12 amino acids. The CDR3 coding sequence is TGTGCCAGCAGGGAATCAGGGGGTGAAGCTTTCTTT. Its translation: CASRESGGEAFF.

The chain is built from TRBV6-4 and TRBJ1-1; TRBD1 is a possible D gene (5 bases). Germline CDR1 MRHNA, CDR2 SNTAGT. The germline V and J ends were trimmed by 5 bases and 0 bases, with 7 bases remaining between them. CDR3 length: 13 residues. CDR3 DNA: TGTGCCAGCAGTCAGGGCATGAACACTGAAGCTTTCTTT. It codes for CASSQGMNTEAFF.

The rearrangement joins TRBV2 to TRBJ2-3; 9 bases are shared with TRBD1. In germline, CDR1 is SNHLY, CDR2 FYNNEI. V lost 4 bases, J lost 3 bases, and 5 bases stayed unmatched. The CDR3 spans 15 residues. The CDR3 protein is CASSGMGQGTDTQYF. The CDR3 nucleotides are TGTGCCAGCAGTGGGATGGGACAGGGAACAGATACGCAGTATTTT.

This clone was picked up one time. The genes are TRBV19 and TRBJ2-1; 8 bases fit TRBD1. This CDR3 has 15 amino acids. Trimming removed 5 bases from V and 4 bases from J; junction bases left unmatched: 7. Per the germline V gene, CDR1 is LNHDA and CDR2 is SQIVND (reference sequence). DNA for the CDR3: TGTGCCAGTAGTTCTCGACAGGGGTCTTACAATGAGCAGTTCTTC. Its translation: CASSSRQGSYNEQFF.

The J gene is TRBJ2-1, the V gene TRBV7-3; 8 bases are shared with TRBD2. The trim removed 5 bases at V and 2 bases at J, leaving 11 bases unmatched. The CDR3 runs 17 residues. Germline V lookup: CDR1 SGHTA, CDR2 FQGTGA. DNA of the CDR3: TGTGCCAGCAGCCCACGAAGCGGCGGGGGGACCTACAATGAGCAGTTCTTC. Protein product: CASSPRSGGGTYNEQFF.

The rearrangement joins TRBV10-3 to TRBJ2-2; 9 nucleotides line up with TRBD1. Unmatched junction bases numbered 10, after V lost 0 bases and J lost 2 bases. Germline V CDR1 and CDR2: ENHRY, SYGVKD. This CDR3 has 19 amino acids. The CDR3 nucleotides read TGTGCCATCAGTGAGTCGCCGGGACAGGGAGCGGTTAACACCGGGGAGCTGTTTTTT. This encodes CAISESPGQGAVNTGELFF.

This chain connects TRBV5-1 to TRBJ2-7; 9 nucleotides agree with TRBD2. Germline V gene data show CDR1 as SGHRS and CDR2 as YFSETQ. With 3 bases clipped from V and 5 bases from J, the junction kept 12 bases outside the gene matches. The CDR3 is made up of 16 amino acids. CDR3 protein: CASSSYGSGRMNEQYF. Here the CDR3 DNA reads TGCGCCAGCAGCTCATACGGGAGCGGGAGGATGAACGAGCAGTACTTC.

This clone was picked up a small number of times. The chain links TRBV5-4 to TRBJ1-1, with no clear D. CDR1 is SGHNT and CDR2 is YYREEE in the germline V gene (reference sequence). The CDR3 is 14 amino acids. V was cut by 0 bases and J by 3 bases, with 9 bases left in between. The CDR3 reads CASSLVPGDTEAFF. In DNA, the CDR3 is TGTGCCAGCAGCTTGGTCCCCGGGGACACTGAAGCTTTCTTT.

CDR3 region: CASSLRFVGLVPNEQFF. In nucleotides, the CDR3 is TGTGCCAGCAGCCTCCGATTCGTGGGACTGGTCCCTAATGAGCAGTTCTTC. The chain combines TRBV11-2 with TRBJ2-1; weak D call: TRBD2 (6 bases). V was cut by 5 bases and J by 7 bases, with 24 bases left in between. The CDR3 length is 17 residues. The V gene's germline CDR1 is SGHAT and CDR2 FQNNGV.

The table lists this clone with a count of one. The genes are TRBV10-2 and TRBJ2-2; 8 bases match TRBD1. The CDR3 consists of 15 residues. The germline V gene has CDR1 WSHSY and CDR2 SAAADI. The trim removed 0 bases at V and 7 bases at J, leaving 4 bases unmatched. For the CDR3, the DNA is TGCGCCAGCAGTGAGTCAGCAGGGGGCGTCGGGGAGCTGTTTTTT. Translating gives CASSESAGGVGELFF.

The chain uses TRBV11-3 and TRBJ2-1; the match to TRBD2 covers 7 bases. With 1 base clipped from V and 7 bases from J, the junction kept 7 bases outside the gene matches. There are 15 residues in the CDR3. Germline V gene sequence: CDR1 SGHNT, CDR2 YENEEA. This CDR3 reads CASSLGASGRNEQFF. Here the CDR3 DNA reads TGTGCCAGCAGCTTAGGGGCTAGCGGAAGGAATGAGCAGTTCTTC.

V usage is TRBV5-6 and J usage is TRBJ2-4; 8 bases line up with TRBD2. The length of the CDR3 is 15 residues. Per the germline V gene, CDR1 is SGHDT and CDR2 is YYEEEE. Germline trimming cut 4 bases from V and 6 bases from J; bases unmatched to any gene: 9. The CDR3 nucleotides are TGTGCCAGCAGCGGTGGACTAGCCGGAGGAAACATTCAGTACTTC. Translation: CASSGGLAGGNIQYF.

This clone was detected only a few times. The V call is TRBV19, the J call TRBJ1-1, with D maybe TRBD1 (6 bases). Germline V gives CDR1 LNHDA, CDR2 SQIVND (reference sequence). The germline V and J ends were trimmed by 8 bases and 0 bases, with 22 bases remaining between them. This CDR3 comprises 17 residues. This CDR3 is CASGGQLGSRMNTEAFF. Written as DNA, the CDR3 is TGTGCCAGTGGAGGACAGTTAGGGTCCCGGATGAACACTGAAGCTTTCTTT.

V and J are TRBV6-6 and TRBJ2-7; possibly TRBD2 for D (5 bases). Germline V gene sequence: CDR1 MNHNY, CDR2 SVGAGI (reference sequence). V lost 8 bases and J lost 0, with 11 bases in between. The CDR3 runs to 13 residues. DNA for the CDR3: TGTGCCAGCGGGCGGGCCAGCTCCTACGAGCAGTACTTC. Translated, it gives CASGRASSYEQYF.

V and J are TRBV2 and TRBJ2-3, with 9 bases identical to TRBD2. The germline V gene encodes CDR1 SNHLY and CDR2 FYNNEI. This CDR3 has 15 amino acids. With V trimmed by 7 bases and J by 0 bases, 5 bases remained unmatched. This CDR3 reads CASTWTSASTDTQYF. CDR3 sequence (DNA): TGTGCCAGCACTTGGACTAGCGCGAGCACAGATACGCAGTATTTT. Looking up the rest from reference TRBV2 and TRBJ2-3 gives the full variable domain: EPEVTQTPSHQVTQMGQEVILRCVPISNHLYFYWYRQILGQKVEFLVSFYNNEISEKSEIFDDQFSVERPDGSNFTLKIRSTKLEDSAMYFCASTWTSASTDTQYFGPGTRLTVL.

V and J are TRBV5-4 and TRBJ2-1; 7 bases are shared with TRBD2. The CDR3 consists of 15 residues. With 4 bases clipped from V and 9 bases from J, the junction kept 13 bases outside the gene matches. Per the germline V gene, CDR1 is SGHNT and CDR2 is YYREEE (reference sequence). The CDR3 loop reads CASSLPGRGLSEQFF. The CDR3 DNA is TGTGCCAGCAGCCTACCCGGGCGGGGGTTGAGTGAGCAGTTCTTC.

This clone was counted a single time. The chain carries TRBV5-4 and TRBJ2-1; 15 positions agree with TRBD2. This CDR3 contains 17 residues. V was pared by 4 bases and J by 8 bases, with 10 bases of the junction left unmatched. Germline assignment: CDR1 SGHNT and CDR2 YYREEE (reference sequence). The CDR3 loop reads CASSPRTSGRVGDEQFF. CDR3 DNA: TGTGCCAGCAGCCCGAGGACTAGCGGGAGGGTAGGGGATGAGCAGTTCTTC.

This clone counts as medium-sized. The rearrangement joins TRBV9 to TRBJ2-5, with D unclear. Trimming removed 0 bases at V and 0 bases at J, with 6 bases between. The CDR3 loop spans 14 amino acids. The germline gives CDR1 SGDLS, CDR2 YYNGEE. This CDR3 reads CASSVVPDQETQYF. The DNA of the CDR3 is TGTGCCAGCAGCGTAGTTCCCGACCAAGAGACCCAGTACTTC. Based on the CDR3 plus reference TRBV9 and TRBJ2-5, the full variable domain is DSGVTQTPKHLITATGQRVTLRCSPRSGDLSVYWYQQSLDQGLQFLIQYYNGEERAKGNILERFSAQQFPDLHSELNLSSLELGDSALYFCASSVVPDQETQYFGPGTRLLVL.

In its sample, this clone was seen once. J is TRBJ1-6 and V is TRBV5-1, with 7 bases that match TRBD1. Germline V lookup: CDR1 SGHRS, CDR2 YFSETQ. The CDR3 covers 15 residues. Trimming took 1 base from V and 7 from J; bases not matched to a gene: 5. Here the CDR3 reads CASSLTRDSNSPLHF. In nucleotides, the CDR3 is TGCGCCAGCAGCTTGACCCGGGACAGCAATTCACCCCTCCACTTT.

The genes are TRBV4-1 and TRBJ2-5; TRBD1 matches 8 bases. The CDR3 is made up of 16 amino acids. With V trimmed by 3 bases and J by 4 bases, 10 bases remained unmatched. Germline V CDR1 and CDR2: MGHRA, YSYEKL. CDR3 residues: CASSHSSQGGTETQYF. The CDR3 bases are TGCGCCAGCAGCCACAGCTCACAGGGGGGAACAGAGACCCAGTACTTC.

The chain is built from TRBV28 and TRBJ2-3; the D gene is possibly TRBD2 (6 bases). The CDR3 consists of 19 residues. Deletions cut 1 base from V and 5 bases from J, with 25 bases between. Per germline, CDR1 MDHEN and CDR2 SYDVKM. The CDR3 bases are TGTGCCAGCAGTTTATTTACGATGAGAATAGCGGAGGGGAGAGATACGCAGTATTTT. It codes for CASSLFTMRIAEGRDTQYF.

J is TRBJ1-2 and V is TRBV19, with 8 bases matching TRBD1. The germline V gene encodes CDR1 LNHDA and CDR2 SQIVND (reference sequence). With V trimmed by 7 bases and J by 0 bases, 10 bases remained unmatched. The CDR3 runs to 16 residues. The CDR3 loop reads CASTDIRTGTNYGYTF. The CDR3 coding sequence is TGTGCCAGTACCGATATCAGGACAGGGACTAACTATGGCTACACCTTC.

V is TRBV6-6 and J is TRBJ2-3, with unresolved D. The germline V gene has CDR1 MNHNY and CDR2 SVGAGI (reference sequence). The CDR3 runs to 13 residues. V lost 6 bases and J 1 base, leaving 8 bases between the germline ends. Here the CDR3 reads CASSPPGTDTQYF. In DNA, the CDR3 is TGTGCCAGCAGCCCCCCCGGCACAGATACGCAGTATTTT.

The CDR3 nucleotides read TGTGCCAGCAGTGGGGGACAGGGGGCGACTGGGGCCAACGTCCTGACTTTC. Encoded protein: CASSGGQGATGANVLTF. The chain combines TRBV6-1 with TRBJ2-6; 12 nucleotides agree with TRBD1. The V and J ends lost 4 bases and 2 bases, in that order; junction bases with no gene match: 3. The CDR3 loop spans 17 amino acids. Germline V gene sequence: CDR1 MNHNS, CDR2 SASEGT.